The 15 T cell receptor beta chains below were found in one sample sequenced in a study of persistence of HIV-infected CD4 T cells. Cells were stimulated with overlapping HIV-1 Gag 15-mer peptides. Sorting selected CD4+ T cells upregulating both CD40 ligand and CD69. No antigen is known for these receptors. The immunoSEQ assay was version 4, run in survey mode. The repertoire was sequenced with immunoSEQ multiplex PCR; TCRdb's copy has only in-frame clones and lacks some. The table lists tens of thousands of clones, approximately 70% of them singletons. The sequenced sample was CD4+ T cells sorted from PBMCs after roughly 18-hour stimulation, obtained from a patient who received antiretroviral therapy. These receptors came from an adult man with HIV who was CMV-seropositive.

V is TRBV14 and J is TRBJ2-5; 11 bases align to TRBD1. CDR3 length equals 13 residues. Germline trimming cut 4 bases from V and 5 bases from J; bases unmatched to any gene: 0. Per the germline V gene, CDR1 is SGHDN and CDR2 is FVKESK. The CDR3 spells CASSRDRGETQYF. The DNA of the CDR3 is TGTGCCAGCAGCCGGGACAGGGGGGAGACCCAGTACTTC.

The chain carries TRBV6-5 and TRBJ2-7, with TRBD1 matching over 7 bases. The CDR3 totals 13 residues. Germline V gene lookup returns CDR1 MNHEY and CDR2 SVGAGI. V lost 6 bases to trimming and J lost 4 bases; unmatched junction nucleotides: 6. CDR3 nucleotides: TGTGCCAGCAGCTTCCGGACAGGATACGAGCAGTACTTC. Residues: CASSFRTGYEQYF.

The chain employs TRBV7-7 and TRBJ2-5; no definite D call. This CDR3 spans 13 amino acids. Deletions cut 5 bases from V and 4 bases from J, with 11 bases between. Germline V gene data show CDR1 as SSHAT and CDR2 as FNYEAQ (reference sequence). Here the CDR3 reads CASSPGLGETQYF. The CDR3 nucleotides read TGTGCCAGCAGCCCGGGCCTGGGAGAGACCCAGTACTTC. The full variable domain, in which reference TRBV7-7 and TRBJ2-5 provide the parts outside the CDR3, is GAGVSQSPRYKVTKRGQDVTLRCDPISSHATLYWYQQALGQGPEFLTYFNYEAQPDKSGLPSDRFSAERPEGSISTLTIQRTEQRDSAMYRCASSPGLGETQYFGPGTRLLVL.

This chain joins TRBV3-1 (or the pseudogene TRBV3-2) and TRBJ1-1, with TRBD1 as a possible D gene (5 bases). The CDR3 is 15 amino acids. V lost 4 bases and J lost 1, with 13 bases in between. CDR1 is LGHDT, CDR2 YNNKEL, per germline (reference sequence). The CDR3 here is CASSPDTTPNTEAFF. CDR3 coding DNA: TGTGCCAGCAGCCCGGACACGACACCGAACACTGAAGCTTTCTTT.

The genes are TRBV27 and TRBJ2-1, with 9 positions matching TRBD1. The CDR3 has 17 residues. CDR1 and CDR2 (germline): MNHEY, SMNVEV (reference sequence). Trimming removed 6 bases from V and 9 bases from J; junction bases left unmatched: 18. CDR3 residues: CASSEHPGTGSNGEQFF. The CDR3 nucleotides are TGTGCCAGCAGCGAGCACCCCGGGACAGGGAGTAACGGTGAGCAGTTCTTC.

V gene TRBV24-1 combines with J gene TRBJ1-1; 7 bases are shared with TRBD1. The germline gives CDR1 KGHDR, CDR2 SFDVKD. There are 13 residues in the CDR3. V was pared by 6 bases and J by 1 base, with 1 base of the junction left unmatched. The CDR3 DNA reads as TGTGCCACCAGTAAGGGGGCGAACACTGAAGCTTTCTTT. It encodes CATSKGANTEAFF.

This clone was found a few times. The chain is built from TRBV5-1 and TRBJ1-1; 8 bases map to TRBD1. The germline CDR1 and CDR2 sequences are SGHRS and YFSETQ. The V gene end was trimmed by 4 bases and the J gene end by 0 bases; junction bases not matched to a gene: 8. The CDR3 covers 16 residues. The CDR3 spells CASSTGQGPMNTEAFF. CDR3 DNA sequence: TGCGCCAGCAGCACCGGACAGGGCCCAATGAACACTGAAGCTTTCTTT.

CDR3 region: CATSGTGVDGYTF. The CDR3, as DNA: TGTGCCACCTCTGGGACAGGGGTAGATGGCTACACCTTC. The genes are TRBV10-3 and TRBJ1-2; TRBD1 matches at 10 bases. There are 13 residues in the CDR3. V lost 10 bases, J lost 6 bases, and 8 bases stayed unmatched. Germline loops: CDR1 ENHRY, CDR2 SYGVKD.

The rearrangement uses TRBV3-1 (or the pseudogene TRBV3-2) and TRBJ2-1; 10 positions agree with TRBD2. There are 16 residues in the CDR3. Trimming cost V 1 base and J 9 bases; bases outside gene matches: 9. Germline V lookup: CDR1 LGHDT, CDR2 YNNKEL (reference sequence). This CDR3 reads CASSQGVSGGLAEQFF. CDR3 DNA: TGTGCCAGCAGCCAAGGGGTTAGCGGGGGGTTAGCTGAGCAGTTCTTC.

This chain uses TRBV27 with TRBJ2-6; D gene ambiguous. Germline V gene data show CDR1 as MNHEY and CDR2 as SMNVEV (reference sequence). The V end lost 3 bases, the J end lost 4 bases, and 13 bases lay between the germline ends. The CDR3 has 16 amino acids. The CDR3: CASSFSPSGGANVLTF. Here the CDR3 DNA reads TGTGCCAGCAGTTTTTCCCCCTCAGGAGGGGCCAACGTCCTGACTTTC. Full variable domain (missing parts from reference TRBV27 and TRBJ2-6): EAQVTQNPRYLITVTGKKLTVTCSQNMNHEYMSWYRQDPGLGLRQIYYSMNVEVTDKGDVPEGYKVSRKEKRNFPLILESPSPNQTSLYFCASSFSPSGGANVLTFGAGSRLTVL.

V gene TRBV5-5 combines with J gene TRBJ2-3, with D unresolved. The germline gives CDR1 SGHKS, CDR2 YYEKEE (reference sequence). V was trimmed by 1 base and J by 3 bases, leaving 0 bases between them. The length of the CDR3 is 11 residues. CDR3 DNA sequence: TGTGCCAGCAGCTTGACAGATACGCAGTATTTT. Encoded protein: CASSLTDTQYF.

This rearrangement joins TRBV3-1 (or the pseudogene TRBV3-2) to TRBJ2-3; 7 nucleotides align to TRBD2. Germline lookup yields CDR1 LGHDT and CDR2 YNNKEL (reference sequence). Trimming removed 0 bases from V and 5 bases from J; junction bases left unmatched: 5. CDR3 length: 15 residues. The DNA for the CDR3 is TGTGCCAGCAGCCAAGATGGATTAGCGGGAGATACGCAGTATTTT. This gives the protein CASSQDGLAGDTQYF.

V is TRBV13 and J is TRBJ1-6; D not resolved. Germline lookup yields CDR1 PRHDT and CDR2 FYEKMQ (reference sequence). The CDR3 sequence is 17 residues long. V lost 1 base and J 6 bases, leaving 16 bases between the germline ends. The CDR3 loop is CASSLARSPRGNSPLHF. In DNA, the CDR3 is TGTGCCAGCAGCTTAGCCAGGTCTCCCCGCGGTAATTCACCCCTCCACTTT.

This clone has only a few counts. The gene calls are TRBV18 and TRBJ1-4; 7 nucleotides align to TRBD1. Germline V CDR1 and CDR2: KGHSH, LQKENI. The length of the CDR3 is 15 residues. With 6 bases clipped from V and 5 bases from J, the junction kept 9 bases outside the gene matches. CDR3 region: CASSNPGQWNEKLFF. Here the CDR3 DNA reads TGTGCCAGCTCGAATCCGGGACAGTGGAATGAAAAACTGTTTTTT.

The rearrangement links TRBV6-5 to TRBJ2-7; D is unclear. V was cut by 6 bases and J by 2 bases, with 8 bases left in between. Germline CDR1 MNHEY, CDR2 SVGAGI. The CDR3 is 12 residues long. CDR3 DNA sequence: TGTGCCAGCAGGGACGTAGCCTACGAGCAGTACTTC. Its protein is CASRDVAYEQYF.